This TCR beta chain was captured in a study of lymphopenia after photon versus proton radiotherapy (dated by TCRdb to between 2018 and 2021). Study-level background: The study compared the immunological effects of photon versus proton radiation therapy in patients with gastrointestinal tumors who developed high-grade lymphopenia. The cohort included some 20 patients with gastrointestinal tumors who developed lymphopenia after receiving either photon or proton therapy. The study aimed to characterize how the two radiation modalities differ in their impact on the immune system. Broad study findings and their caveats: Across the cohort, an inverse correlation was found between a larger post-nadir drop in TCR diversity and overall survival time among patients who died. The survival association was assessed only in patients who died, and the authors presented better survival with proton therapy as a possibility rather than a demonstrated result. After the lymphocyte count nadir, photon-treated repertoires showed oligoclonal expansion, especially of CD8+ Temra cells, which drove the drop in diversity. During treatment, patients who received proton therapy stayed relatively stable, whereas patients who received photon therapy lost naive T cells and TCR diversity and gained effector/memory populations.

Library construction relied on the immunoSEQ multiplex PCR assay. T cell repertoires were profiled with deep sequencing of rearranged TCR beta loci together with multiparametric flow cytometry. Here the immuneACCESS table is served through TCRdb, limited to in-frame sequences with V and J called. Missing clones are a known gap in these copies; in checked studies unresolved V genes cover under half, and the rest lacks a known reason. This sample holds 67,000 or so clones; about nine tenths were observed only once. Of the sample, 10% to 14% falls within the top ten clones. Worth noting for this clone: Its antigen target is currently unknown. Base qualities are not at hand, and no much larger clone is one base apart.

Reading from cysteine to phenylalanine, the CDR3 counts 12 amino acids. CDR3 DNA only is kept here, 36 bases in frame from base 1. V loses 6 bases, J loses 7 bases, and the germline ends lie 13 bases apart. CDR1 and CDR2 are drawn from the germline V gene: SNHLY, FYNNEI. The sequence was obtained from a man older than 75 with esophageal cancer. This chain joins TRBV2 to TRBJ2-7; TRBD1 could be the D gene, as 6 bases match. This material consisted of peripheral blood, taken from a patient treated with proton-based radiotherapy. CDR3 region: CASSGTGIEQYF. The DNA sequence is given as TGTGCCAGCAGCGGAACAGGGATTGAGCAGTACTTC.